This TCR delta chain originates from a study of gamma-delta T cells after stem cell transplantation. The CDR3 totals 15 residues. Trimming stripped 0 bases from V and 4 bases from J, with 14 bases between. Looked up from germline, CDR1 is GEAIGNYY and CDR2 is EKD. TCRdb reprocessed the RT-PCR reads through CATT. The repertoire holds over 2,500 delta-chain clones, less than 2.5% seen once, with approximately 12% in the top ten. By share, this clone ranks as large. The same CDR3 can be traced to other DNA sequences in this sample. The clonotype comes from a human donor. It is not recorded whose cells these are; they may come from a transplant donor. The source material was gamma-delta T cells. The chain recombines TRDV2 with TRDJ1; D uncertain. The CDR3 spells CACDTVDRRGDKLIF. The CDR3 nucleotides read TGTGCCTGTGACACCGTCGACCGACGGGGCGATAAACTCATCTTT.